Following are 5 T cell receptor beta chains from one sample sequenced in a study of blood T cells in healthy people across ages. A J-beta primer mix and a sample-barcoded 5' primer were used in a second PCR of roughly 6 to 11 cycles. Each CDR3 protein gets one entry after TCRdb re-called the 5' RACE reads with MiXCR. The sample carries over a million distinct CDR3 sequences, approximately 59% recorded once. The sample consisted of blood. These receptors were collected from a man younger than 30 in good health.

Here the CDR3 DNA reads TGTGCCAGCAGTTTAGCGGGATATGGGTATGAGCAGTTCTTC. Encoded protein: CASSLAGYGYEQFF. The V gene is TRBV27, the J gene TRBJ2-1, with D possibly matching TRBD2 (6 bases). Germline assignment: CDR1 MNHEY and CDR2 SMNVEV (reference sequence). This CDR3 has 14 residues. V was pared by 2 bases and J by 8 bases, with 13 bases between.

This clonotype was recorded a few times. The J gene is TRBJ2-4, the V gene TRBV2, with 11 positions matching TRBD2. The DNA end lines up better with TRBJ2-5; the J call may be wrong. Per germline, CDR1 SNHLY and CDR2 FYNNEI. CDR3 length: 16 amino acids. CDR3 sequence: CASRPSTSGNQETQYF. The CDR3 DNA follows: TGTGCCAGCAGACCATCGACTAGCGGGAACCAAGAGACCCAGTACTTC.

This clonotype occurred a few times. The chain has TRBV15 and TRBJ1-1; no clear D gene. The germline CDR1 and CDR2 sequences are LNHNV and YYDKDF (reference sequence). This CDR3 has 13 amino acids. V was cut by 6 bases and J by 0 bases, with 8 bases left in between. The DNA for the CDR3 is TGTGCCACCAGTTCAGGAGTGAACACTGAAGCTTTCTTT. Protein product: CATSSGVNTEAFF. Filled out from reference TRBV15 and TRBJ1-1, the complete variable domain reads DAMVIQNPRYQVTQFGKPVTLSCSQTLNHNVMYWYQQKSSQAPKLLFHYYDKDFNNEADTPDNFQSRRPNTSFCFLDIRSPGLGDTAMYLCATSSGVNTEAFFGQGTRLTVV.

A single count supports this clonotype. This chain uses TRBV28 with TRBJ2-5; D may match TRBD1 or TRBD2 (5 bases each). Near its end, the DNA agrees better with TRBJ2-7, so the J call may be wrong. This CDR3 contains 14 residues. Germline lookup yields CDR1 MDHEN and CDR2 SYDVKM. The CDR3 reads CASSPRGPRSEQYF. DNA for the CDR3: TGTGCCAGCAGCCCGAGGGGACCTAGAAGCGAGCAGTACTTC.

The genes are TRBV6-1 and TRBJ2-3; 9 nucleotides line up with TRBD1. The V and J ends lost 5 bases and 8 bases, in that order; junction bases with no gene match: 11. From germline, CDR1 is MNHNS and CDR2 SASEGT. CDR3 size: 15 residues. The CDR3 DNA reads TGTGCCAGCAGTACCCCTGCGGGACAGGGAAGTACGCAGTATTTT. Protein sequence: CASSTPAGQGSTQYF.